Below, 9 T cell receptor beta chains from the same sample are listed, as sequenced in a study of spatial heterogeneity in lung cancer. Notes on the study in general: One measure, the expanded intratumoral alpha and beta TCR count, tracked tumor mutation counts.

Time point defined: sample taken at primary tumor resection. TCRdb re-derived calls from the 5' RACE reads in MiXCR, one entry per CDR3 protein. This table holds under 4,000 distinct CDR3 sequences, under 6.5% found once. No antigen has been identified for these receptors. The sample consisted of lung tumor tissue, taken at surgery. The receptors derive from a male donor with early-stage non-small cell lung cancer.

This clonotype is deemed medium-sized (0.01 to 0.1%). This chain links TRBV5-1 with TRBJ1-3; no definite D call. V lost 0 bases and J 0 bases, leaving 4 bases between the germline ends. The CDR3 extends over 14 amino acids. The germline V gene has CDR1 SGHRS and CDR2 YFSETQ. CDR3 in amino acids: CASSLELSGNTIYF. CDR3 nucleotide sequence: TGCGCCAGCAGCTTGGAACTCTCTGGAAACACCATATATTTT. The variable domain in full, with the rest retrieved from reference TRBV5-1 and TRBJ1-3, is KAGVTQTPRYLIKTRGQQVTLSCSPISGHRSVSWYQQTPGQGLQFLFEYFSETQRNKGNFPGRFSGRQFSNSRSEMNVSTLELGDSALYLCASSLELSGNTIYFGEGSWLTVV.

This clonotype counts as medium-sized. The V call is TRBV18, the J call TRBJ2-1; 7 bases are a match to TRBD1. The junction had 2 bases not matched to a gene; V was cut back by 4 bases and J by 5 bases. The CDR3 sequence is 13 residues long. CDR1 is KGHSH and CDR2 is LQKENI in the germline V gene. The CDR3 protein is CASSRGQNNEQFF. The CDR3 bases are TGTGCCAGCTCACGGGGACAGAACAATGAGCAGTTCTTC.

This clonotype is deemed medium-sized. The chain is built from TRBV20-1 and TRBJ2-3; D uncertain. V was cut by 4 bases and J by 5 bases, with 7 bases left in between. CDR1 is DFQATT and CDR2 is SNEGSKA in the germline V gene (reference sequence). The CDR3 is 11 amino acids. The DNA for the CDR3 is TGCAGTGCTACGAGTCAAGATACGCAGTATTTT. This gives the protein CSATSQDTQYF.

This clonotype is termed medium-sized. A junction end diverges from the germline sequence, so it may reflect a read error. J is TRBJ2-3 and V is TRBV6-1; no firm D call. The germline V gene has CDR1 MNHNS and CDR2 SASEGT. The CDR3 runs to 12 residues. The CDR3 spells CAPDGSTDTQFF. CDR3 nucleotide sequence: TGTGCCCCGGACGGAAGCACAGATACGCAGTTTTTT.

There are a few counts of this clonotype. V usage is TRBV7-8 and J usage is TRBJ2-7; D gene ambiguous. The CDR3 consists of 12 residues. From germline, CDR1 is SGHVS and CDR2 FQNEAQ. Trimming removed 2 bases from V and 6 bases from J, with 8 bases in between. The CDR3 nucleotides read TGTGCCAGCAGCTTAAACCCCCCCGAGCAGTACTTC. Translating gives CASSLNPPEQYF.

V usage is TRBV28 and J usage is TRBJ1-3; no clear D. Germline V lookup: CDR1 MDHEN, CDR2 SYDVKM. CDR3 length equals 15 residues. V lost 4 bases, J lost 0 bases, and 10 bases lay in between. Here the CDR3 reads CASSSPRRSGNTIYF. DNA of the CDR3: TGTGCCAGCAGTTCGCCCCGCCGCTCTGGAAACACCATATATTTT. Full variable domain (rest looked up from reference TRBV28 and TRBJ1-3): DVKVTQSSRYLVKRTGEKVFLECVQDMDHENMFWYRQDPGLGLRLIYFSYDVKMKEKGDIPEGYSVSREKKERFSLILESASTNQTSMYLCASSSPRRSGNTIYFGEGSWLTVV.

By frequency in the sample, this clonotype is medium-sized (0.01 to 0.1%). V is TRBV7-2 and J is TRBJ2-1; the match to TRBD1 covers 8 bases. The V and J ends lost 4 bases and 3 bases, in that order; junction bases with no gene match: 8. Germline lookup yields CDR1 SGHTA and CDR2 FQGNSA. This CDR3 is built from 16 residues. CDR3 residues: CASSSGAGGYYNEQFF. In DNA form, the CDR3 reads TGTGCCAGCAGCTCTGGCGCAGGGGGCTACTACAATGAGCAGTTCTTC.

By share, this clonotype ranks as large. This chain joins TRBV20-1 and TRBJ2-7; D possibly matches TRBD1 or TRBD2 (5 bases each). There are 13 residues in the CDR3. Per the germline V gene, CDR1 is DFQATT and CDR2 is SNEGSKA (reference sequence). The V gene lost 3 bases and the J gene lost 0 bases, with 9 bases spanning the gap. Here the CDR3 DNA reads TGCAGTGCTAGTTTTGGGGGCTCCTACGAGCAGTACTTC. It translates to CSASFGGSYEQYF.

This clonotype was detected many times. The chain uses TRBV28 and TRBJ2-7; the D gene could be TRBD1 or TRBD2 (5 bases each). Trimming stripped 1 base from V and 7 bases from J, with 17 bases between. The CDR3 contains 15 residues. CDR1 and CDR2 from the germline V gene are MDHEN and SYDVKM. In DNA, the CDR3 is TGTGCCAGCAGTTTATCAGGGACCCACCGAGGGGAGCAGTACTTC. Encoded protein: CASSLSGTHRGEQYF.